The entry below describes one T cell receptor (beta chain). The sequenced fragment ends 3 residues before the CDR3 boundary, so the rest is inferred from the germline J gene. The record originates from a study of T cells in women clearing cervical HPV infection. The protocol was immunoSEQ multiplex PCR, while the TCRdb copy is restricted to in-frame clones and leaves out a portion. The sample data list about 30,000 clones. The CDR3 contains 15 residues. Germline values: CDR1 ENHRY, CDR2 SYGVKD. V shed 2 bases and J shed 4 bases, with 14 bases lying between them. V is TRBV10-3 and J is TRBJ1-2; the D is unclear. The clonotype was recovered from a woman between 18 and 69 years old with a cervical HPV16 infection that either progressed to CIN3+ or cleared (not recorded which). Sample: blood buffy coat. The CDR3 loop is CAISEEETPSYGYTF. The sequenced part of the CDR3 DNA is TGTGCCATCAGTGAGGAGGAGACACCCAGCTATGGC.